This T cell receptor (beta chain) was observed in a study of shared clonotypes between healthy human individuals. Study overall: Each donor had three CD4 naive, three CD4 memory, two CD8 naive and one CD8 memory plate.

As concerns this clone: The antigen is not known.

CD45RO negativity and positive selection for CCR7 defined naive CD8 cells, a population that excluded terminally differentiated effector memory CD45RA+ cells. CDR1 and CDR2 (germline): SNHLY, FYNNEI. The V and J ends lost 6 bases and 6 bases respectively, with 17 bases between them. This CDR3 has 14 amino acids. Whole-study findings and limits: It was observed that 5% to 6% of naive CD4 clonotypes were shared across several donors.

Here immunoSEQ multiplex PCR was the method, and the copy in TCRdb shows in-frame clones only, minus some. The sample lists about 2.1 million clones, around 93% occurring once. This sequence originates from a man aged 18 to 30 in good health. Some clones in this sample may be carry-over from other donors' samples. The sequenced sample consisted of naive CD8+ T cells from PBMCs. V is TRBV2 and J is TRBJ1-1; D gene uncertain. CDR3 protein: CASRSIRAEPEAFF. The CDR3 region has the DNA TGTGCCAGCAGGTCTATAAGGGCCGAACCTGAAGCTTTCTTT.